Listed below are T cell receptor beta chains from one sample, sequenced in a study of CD8+CD57+ T cells in acquired aplastic anemia. In TCRdb, the reads were re-called with MiXCR into one record per CDR3 protein. The table lists more than 40,000 distinct CDR3 sequences, roughly 69% of them singletons, with around 34% in the top ten. What was sequenced was sorted CD4+, CD8+, or CD8+CD57+ T cells (not recorded which) from PBMCs. All receptors come from a human donor in good health, serving as a control. CDR3s include the opening cysteine and the closing phenylalanine or tryptophan. Each record gives: D gene, clone size, V gene, J gene, CDR3 protein, CDR3 DNA. A D gene is named only where the DNA matches it firmly. Expanded clones are given a class, and other clones once, few, many or no size at all.

d_gene: .
abundance: .
v_gene: TRBV20-1
j_gene: TRBJ2-1
CDR3aa: CSAPGNFYNEQFF
CDR3nt: TGCAGTGCTCCAGGGAACTTCTACAATGAGCAGTTCTTC

d_gene: .
abundance: .
v_gene: TRBV2
j_gene: TRBJ1-2
CDR3aa: CASTDGGYTF
CDR3nt: TGTGCCAGCACTGATGGTGGCTACACCTTC

d_gene: .
abundance: .
v_gene: TRBV7-9
j_gene: TRBJ1-2
CDR3aa: CASSLGADGYTF
CDR3nt: TGTGCCAGCAGCTTAGGGGCAGATGGCTACACCTTC

d_gene: .
abundance: .
v_gene: TRBV10-1
j_gene: TRBJ2-7
CDR3aa: CASSESAGEKSYEQYF
CDR3nt: TGCGCCAGCAGTGAGTCGGCAGGGGAAAAATCCTACGAGCAGTACTTC

d_gene: TRBD1
abundance: .
v_gene: TRBV29-1
j_gene: TRBJ2-7
CDR3aa: CSARGTAYYEQYF
CDR3nt: TGCAGCGCTAGGGGGACAGCCTACTACGAGCAGTACTTC

d_gene: .
abundance: .
v_gene: TRBV15
j_gene: TRBJ2-1
CDR3aa: CATSRGYRDSGDEQFF
CDR3nt: TGTGCCACCAGCAGAGGATATCGGGACTCAGGGGATGAGCAGTTCTTC

d_gene: TRBD2
abundance: few
v_gene: TRBV25-1
j_gene: TRBJ2-2
CDR3aa: CASRARGGLMTGELFF
CDR3nt: TGTGCCAGCAGAGCCCGGGGGGGCCTTATGACCGGGGAGCTGTTTTTT

d_gene: TRBD2
abundance: .
v_gene: TRBV7-4
j_gene: TRBJ2-1
CDR3aa: CASSPQAGGNNEQFF
CDR3nt: TGTGCCAGCAGCCCCCAAGCGGGAGGGAACAATGAGCAGTTCTTC

d_gene: TRBD1
abundance: .
v_gene: TRBV7-8
j_gene: TRBJ1-1
CDR3aa: CASSSRTGGRAEAFF
CDR3nt: TGTGCCAGCAGCTCCCGGACAGGGGGACGCGCTGAAGCTTTCTTT

d_gene: TRBD1
abundance: many
v_gene: TRBV6-1
j_gene: TRBJ2-5
CDR3aa: CASSEATGEQETQYF
CDR3nt: TGTGCCAGCAGTGAAGCGACAGGGGAGCAAGAGACCCAGTACTTC

d_gene: .
abundance: few
v_gene: TRBV10-3
j_gene: TRBJ1-2
CDR3aa: CAIRLNREGVYGYTF
CDR3nt: TGTGCCATCAGACTGAACAGGGAGGGCGTCTATGGCTACACCTTC

d_gene: .
abundance: .
v_gene: TRBV7-9
j_gene: TRBJ2-1
CDR3aa: CASSPPWYNEQFF
CDR3nt: TGTGCCAGCAGCCCGCCTTGGTACAATGAGCAGTTCTTC

d_gene: .
abundance: .
v_gene: TRBV7-6
j_gene: TRBJ2-7
CDR3aa: CASSLQISSYEQYF
CDR3nt: TGTGCCAGCAGCTTACAGATTAGCTCCTACGAGCAGTACTTC

d_gene: TRBD1
abundance: .
v_gene: TRBV7-9
j_gene: TRBJ1-5
CDR3aa: CASSSEGDRGQPQHF
CDR3nt: TGTGCCAGCAGCTCAGAGGGGGACAGGGGCCAGCCCCAGCATTTT

d_gene: .
abundance: .
v_gene: TRBV5-7
j_gene: TRBJ2-6
CDR3aa: CASSLVTGANVLTF
CDR3nt: TGTGCCAGCAGCTTGGTAACCGGGGCCAACGTCCTGACTTTC

d_gene: TRBD2
abundance: few
v_gene: TRBV29-1
j_gene: TRBJ2-5
CDR3aa: CSVDGGARETQYF
CDR3nt: TGCAGCGTTGACGGGGGGGCCCGAGAGACCCAGTACTTC

d_gene: .
abundance: .
v_gene: TRBV11-1
j_gene: TRBJ1-2
CDR3aa: CASSSSGQPPPYGYTF
CDR3nt: TGTGCCAGCAGCTCATCTGGACAGCCACCACCCTATGGCTACACCTTC

d_gene: TRBD1
abundance: many
v_gene: TRBV6-1
j_gene: TRBJ1-5
CDR3aa: CASRDRENQPQHF
CDR3nt: TGTGCCAGCAGGGACAGGGAGAATCAGCCCCAGCATTTT

d_gene: TRBD1
abundance: .
v_gene: TRBV25-1
j_gene: TRBJ2-1
CDR3aa: CASSEQTGVDNEQFF
CDR3nt: TGTGCCAGCAGTGAACAGACAGGGGTCGACAATGAGCAGTTCTTC

d_gene: .
abundance: once
v_gene: TRBV10-3
j_gene: TRBJ1-4
CDR3aa: CAIRGTAEKLFF
CDR3nt: TGTGCCATCAGGGGGACGGCAGAAAAACTGTTTTTT

d_gene: .
abundance: .
v_gene: TRBV4-1
j_gene: TRBJ1-4
CDR3aa: CASSPKLTNEKLFF
CDR3nt: TGCGCCAGCAGCCCGAAGCTAACTAATGAAAAACTGTTTTTT

d_gene: .
abundance: once
v_gene: TRBV10-3
j_gene: TRBJ2-1
CDR3aa: CAITKDRRAVLSSYNEQFF
CDR3nt: TGTGCCATCACCAAAGACAGACGGGCAGTCTTGAGCTCCTACAATGAGCAGTTCTTC

d_gene: TRBD1
abundance: many
v_gene: TRBV6-1
j_gene: TRBJ1-1
CDR3aa: CASETGTGERNTEAFF
CDR3nt: TGTGCCAGCGAAACCGGGACAGGGGAACGGAACACTGAAGCTTTCTTT

d_gene: .
abundance: .
v_gene: TRBV24-1
j_gene: TRBJ1-2
CDR3aa: CATSDGYGYTF
CDR3nt: TGTGCCACCAGTGACGGGTATGGCTACACCTTC

d_gene: .
abundance: .
v_gene: TRBV2
j_gene: TRBJ2-1
CDR3aa: CATLATGRFF
CDR3nt: TGTGCCACCCTCGCGACGGGGCGGTTCTTC

d_gene: .
abundance: .
v_gene: TRBV7-9
j_gene: TRBJ2-7
CDR3aa: CASSLAGVYEQYF
CDR3nt: TGTGCCAGCAGCTTAGCAGGGGTCTACGAGCAGTACTTC

d_gene: .
abundance: .
v_gene: TRBV7-8
j_gene: TRBJ2-5
CDR3aa: CASSLAWSSQGETQYF
CDR3nt: TGTGCCAGCAGCTTAGCCTGGAGTTCCCAGGGGGAGACCCAGTACTTC

d_gene: .
abundance: .
v_gene: TRBV20-1
j_gene: TRBJ1-1
CDR3aa: CSARLTPNTEAFF
CDR3nt: TGCAGTGCTAGACTGACACCGAACACTGAAGCTTTCTTT

d_gene: .
abundance: .
v_gene: TRBV2
j_gene: TRBJ2-1
CDR3aa: CASSKNRVYDEQFF
CDR3nt: TGTGCCAGCAGTAAAAACAGGGTTTATGATGAGCAGTTCTTC

d_gene: TRBD2
abundance: .
v_gene: TRBV2
j_gene: TRBJ2-5
CDR3aa: CASRTGTSEQETQYF
CDR3nt: TGTGCCAGCAGGACCGGGACTAGCGAGCAAGAGACCCAGTACTTC

d_gene: TRBD2
abundance: .
v_gene: TRBV19
j_gene: TRBJ2-1
CDR3aa: CATVPLAGGGNEQFF
CDR3nt: TGTGCCACCGTACCTCTAGCGGGGGGGGGAAATGAGCAGTTCTTC

d_gene: .
abundance: .
v_gene: TRBV20-1
j_gene: TRBJ1-6
CDR3aa: CSARVGGQNSPLHF
CDR3nt: TGCAGTGCTAGAGTGGGAGGACAGAATTCACCCCTCCACTTT

d_gene: TRBD1
abundance: .
v_gene: TRBV19
j_gene: TRBJ1-2
CDR3aa: CASSLRRPGTGNGYTF
CDR3nt: TGTGCCAGTAGTCTTCGACGTCCCGGGACAGGGAACGGCTACACCTTC

d_gene: .
abundance: .
v_gene: TRBV15
j_gene: TRBJ2-3
CDR3aa: CATSREAGNEIMDTQYF
CDR3nt: TGTGCCACCAGCAGAGAGGCAGGGAATGAAATTATGGATACGCAGTATTTT

d_gene: .
abundance: .
v_gene: TRBV20-1
j_gene: TRBJ1-1
CDR3aa: CSASENTEAFF
CDR3nt: TGCAGTGCTAGCGAGAACACTGAAGCTTTCTTT

d_gene: TRBD2
abundance: few
v_gene: TRBV13
j_gene: TRBJ2-1
CDR3aa: CASSHGSVAGANEQFF
CDR3nt: TGTGCCAGCAGCCATGGGTCGGTAGCGGGAGCCAATGAGCAGTTCTTC

d_gene: .
abundance: .
v_gene: TRBV2
j_gene: TRBJ1-2
CDR3aa: CASSVEGYGYTF
CDR3nt: TGTGCCAGCAGTGTAGAAGGCTATGGCTACACCTTC

d_gene: .
abundance: .
v_gene: TRBV2
j_gene: TRBJ2-2
CDR3aa: CASSMTRANTGELFF
CDR3nt: TGTGCCAGCAGTATGACTAGAGCGAACACCGGGGAGCTGTTTTTT

d_gene: TRBD1
abundance: .
v_gene: TRBV19
j_gene: TRBJ2-7
CDR3aa: CASSLGTDSYEQYF
CDR3nt: TGTGCCAGTAGTCTCGGGACAGACTCCTACGAGCAGTACTTC

d_gene: TRBD1
abundance: .
v_gene: TRBV11-2
j_gene: TRBJ1-6
CDR3aa: CASSSGTAPHNSPLHF
CDR3nt: TGTGCCAGCAGCTCCGGGACAGCACCCCATAATTCACCCCTCCACTTT

d_gene: .
abundance: .
v_gene: TRBV2
j_gene: TRBJ2-1
CDR3aa: CASRKGGEQFF
CDR3nt: TGTGCCAGCAGGAAAGGCGGTGAGCAGTTCTTC

d_gene: TRBD1
abundance: few
v_gene: TRBV29-1
j_gene: TRBJ2-7
CDR3aa: CSVGRGQSYEQYF
CDR3nt: TGCAGCGTTGGCAGGGGACAGTCCTACGAGCAGTACTTC

d_gene: TRBD1
abundance: .
v_gene: TRBV7-6
j_gene: TRBJ1-1
CDR3aa: CASSVQGGHTEAFF
CDR3nt: TGTGCCAGCAGCGTACAGGGGGGTCACACTGAAGCTTTCTTT

d_gene: .
abundance: .
v_gene: TRBV25-1
j_gene: TRBJ2-7
CDR3aa: CASSEGRQGIGVYEQYF
CDR3nt: TGTGCCAGCAGTGAAGGCCGTCAGGGAATCGGTGTCTACGAGCAGTACTTC

d_gene: .
abundance: .
v_gene: TRBV3-1
j_gene: TRBJ1-2
CDR3aa: CASSQADPGVSGYTF
CDR3nt: TGTGCCAGCAGCCAAGCCGATCCAGGGGTTAGTGGCTACACCTTC

d_gene: TRBD2
abundance: .
v_gene: TRBV15
j_gene: TRBJ2-5
CDR3aa: CATSRVGRGDYQETQYF
CDR3nt: TGTGCCACCAGCAGAGTGGGGCGGGGGGACTACCAAGAGACCCAGTACTTC

d_gene: TRBD1
abundance: .
v_gene: TRBV24-1
j_gene: TRBJ2-5
CDR3aa: CATSGRGQAQETQYF
CDR3nt: TGTGCCACCAGTGGACGGGGACAGGCCCAAGAGACCCAGTACTTC

d_gene: TRBD1
abundance: few
v_gene: TRBV7-8
j_gene: TRBJ1-2
CDR3aa: CASSQAEGGQGASGYTF
CDR3nt: TGTGCCAGCAGCCAAGCCGAAGGGGGACAGGGGGCCTCTGGCTACACCTTC

d_gene: .
abundance: many
v_gene: TRBV30
j_gene: TRBJ1-1
CDR3aa: CAWSGGMGAEAFF
CDR3nt: TGTGCCTGGAGTGGTGGGATGGGGGCTGAAGCTTTCTTT

d_gene: .
abundance: once
v_gene: TRBV7-2
j_gene: TRBJ2-7
CDR3aa: CASSFTVRGEQYF
CDR3nt: TGTGCCAGCAGCTTCACAGTTCGTGGCGAGCAGTACTTC

d_gene: .
abundance: few
v_gene: TRBV14
j_gene: TRBJ1-1
CDR3aa: CASSNTNTEAFF
CDR3nt: TGTGCCAGCAGCAACACTAACACTGAAGCTTTCTTT

d_gene: .
abundance: .
v_gene: TRBV6-5
j_gene: TRBJ2-7
CDR3aa: CASSSGAYEQYF
CDR3nt: TGTGCCAGCAGTTCAGGGGCCTACGAGCAGTACTTC

d_gene: .
abundance: many
v_gene: TRBV2
j_gene: TRBJ2-5
CDR3aa: CASSEYGTGVETQYF
CDR3nt: TGTGCCAGCAGTGAATATGGTACGGGGGTAGAGACCCAGTACTTC

d_gene: .
abundance: .
v_gene: TRBV24-1
j_gene: TRBJ2-7
CDR3aa: CATSDSRTYEQYF
CDR3nt: TGTGCCACCAGTGATAGCAGGACTTACGAGCAGTACTTC

d_gene: TRBD1
abundance: .
v_gene: TRBV29-1
j_gene: TRBJ1-2
CDR3aa: CSVPGGEGFYTF
CDR3nt: TGCAGCGTCCCAGGGGGCGAAGGTTTCTACACCTTC